Listed here is a single T cell receptor (beta chain). No antigen is known for it. Researchers ran the PCR with 60 Vbeta and 13 Jbeta primers. Clones were sequenced by immunoSEQ multiplex PCR, and TCRdb holds only the in-frame ones, with some missing. The table includes over 80,000 clones, 55% to 85% detected once. The sample is drawn from a study of cytomegalovirus exposure and HLA in healthy donors. Regarding the study as a whole: When the data were analyzed later, several of the most significant clusters appeared to be linked to common viral pathogens. An observed cluster of highly shared sequence variants was recorded as a likely sequencing artifact.

CDR3 length: 15 amino acids. With 4 bases clipped from V and 2 bases from J, the junction kept 4 bases outside the gene matches. CDR1 is SGHDT, CDR2 YYEEEE, per germline. The chain links TRBV5-6 to TRBJ2-1; 9 bases align to TRBD2. The receptor was isolated from a woman between 18 and 29 years old in good health and CMV-seropositive. Source material: PBMCs. Here the CDR3 reads CASSRRTSAYNEQFF. The CDR3 DNA reads TGTGCCAGCAGCCGTCGGACTAGCGCCTACAATGAGCAGTTCTTC.